The 20 T cell receptor beta chains listed next were all sequenced from one sample in a study of T cells in Graves' hyperthyroidism and ophthalmopathy. Researchers took RNA transcripts and amplified the TCR beta CDR3 regions from them. The HTBI primer set served for first-round RT-PCR of the TCR CDR3. A single record per CDR3 protein comes from TCRdb applying MiXCR to the multiplex PCR reads. The profile covers hundreds of thousands of distinct CDR3 sequences, with under 45% appearing a single time and less than 40% taken by the ten largest. The sequenced sample was blood. Receptors were obtained from a woman aged 40 to 50 with Graves' hyperthyroidism.

This chain connects TRBV4-1 to TRBJ1-4, with no clear D. In germline, CDR1 is MGHRA, CDR2 YSYEKL. The germline V and J ends were trimmed by 6 bases and 12 bases, with 20 bases remaining between them. The CDR3 has 14 residues. The CDR3, as DNA: TGCGCCAGCAGTCGGCCACCCCTTAGCAGTGAACTGTTTTTT. This codes for CASSRPPLSSELFF.

The table lists this clonotype with a few counts. The chain combines TRBV4-3 with TRBJ1-6; D is undetermined. This CDR3 is built from 17 residues. Germline V gene lookup returns CDR1 LGHNA and CDR2 YSLEER. The V end lost 1 base, the J end lost 5 bases, and 15 bases lay between the germline ends. The DNA for the CDR3 is TGCGCCAGCAGCCAAGCGACGATTGAGGCTAATAATTCACCCCTCCACTTT. Translated, it gives CASSQATIEANNSPLHF.

This clonotype was seen a few times. The CDR3 region is CASSQQGAVQPQHF. CDR3 sequence (DNA): TGTGCCAGCAGTCAACAGGGGGCGGTTCAGCCCCAGCATTTT. The chain links TRBV6-5 to TRBJ1-5, with 9 bases identical to TRBD1. V dropped 5 bases and J dropped 6; count of bases not matched to a gene: 5. The CDR3 runs to 14 residues. Looked up from germline, CDR1 is MNHEY and CDR2 is SVGAGI.

A remark on this clonotype: Compared with germline, one end of the junction differs, possibly owing to a read error. The chain combines TRBV15 with TRBJ2-2; D is undetermined. The germline gives CDR1 LNHNV, CDR2 YYDKDF (reference sequence). The CDR3 loop spans 13 amino acids. The CDR3 coding sequence is TGTGCCACCAGCGGAGAAGGACCAGGGGAGCTGTTTTTT. Protein product: CATSGEGPGELFF.

As DNA, the CDR3 is TGTGCCTGGAGTTACGGGGGGTCGTGGGAGACCCAGTACTTC. Residues: CAWSYGGSWETQYF. V gene TRBV30 combines with J gene TRBJ2-5, with 7 bases aligning to TRBD2. This CDR3 region has 14 residues. Germline V CDR1 and CDR2: GTSNPN, SVGIG (reference sequence). Trimming took 2 bases from V and 5 from J; bases not matched to a gene: 8. Together with reference TRBV30 and TRBJ2-5, the CDR3 gives the full variable domain: SQTIHQWPATLVQPVGSPLSLECTVEGTSNPNLYWYRQAAGRGLQLLFYSVGIGQISSEVPQNLSASRPQDRQFILSSKKLLLSDSGFYLCAWSYGGSWETQYFGPGTRLLVL.

This clonotype was detected many times. The V call is TRBV19, the J call TRBJ1-5; tentatively, D is TRBD1 (6 bases). Trimming took off 4 bases at V and 4 bases at J, with 8 bases between the two ends. CDR3 length equals 13 residues. In germline, CDR1 is LNHDA, CDR2 SQIVND (reference sequence). The DNA of the CDR3 is TGTGCCAGTAGTAAAGGGGGAAATCAGCCCCAGCATTTT. It encodes CASSKGGNQPQHF.

The rearrangement uses TRBV20-1 and TRBJ1-3; unclear D gene. There are 14 residues in the CDR3. The V and J ends lost 0 bases and 0 bases respectively, with 6 bases between them. Germline assignment: CDR1 DFQATT and CDR2 SNEGSKA (reference sequence). CDR3 sequence (DNA): TGCAGTGCTAGAGAAACAACCTCTGGAAACACCATATATTTT. Translation: CSARETTSGNTIYF.

This clonotype came up a few times. The rearrangement joins TRBV6-2 or TRBV6-3 to TRBJ2-5, with TRBD2 matching over 7 bases. V lost 0 bases and J lost 4; bases outside the gene matches: 8. Germline values: CDR1 MNHEY, CDR2 SVGEGT. The CDR3 sequence is 16 residues long. The CDR3 DNA reads TGTGCCAGCAGTTACTCGAAAACTAGCGATAGAGAGACCCAGTACTTC. It codes for CASSYSKTSDRETQYF.

The table lists this clonotype with a count of one. This chain links TRBV4-3 with TRBJ1-4, with 9 bases matching TRBD1. Germline CDR1 LGHNA, CDR2 YSLEER. The CDR3 is 16 residues long. V lost 0 bases, J lost 6 bases, and 5 bases stayed unmatched. Here the CDR3 DNA reads TGCGCCAGCAGCCAAGATTCCGGACAGGGGCATGAAAAACTGTTTTTT. This sequence encodes CASSQDSGQGHEKLFF.

Only a few counts were recorded for this clonotype. The J gene is TRBJ1-4, the V gene TRBV9, with D possibly TRBD1 on 5 matching bases. V was clipped by 4 bases and J by 2 bases, with 9 bases between them. Germline V gene lookup returns CDR1 SGDLS and CDR2 YYNGEE. This CDR3 is 14 amino acids long. CDR3: CASSRGRTNEKLFF. The CDR3 DNA sequence: TGTGCCAGCAGCCGGGGCCGGACTAATGAAAAACTGTTTTTT.

The gene calls are TRBV11-2 and TRBJ2-7; D might be TRBD2 (6 bases). The V and J ends lost 11 bases and 2 bases respectively, with 22 bases between them. Germline V CDR1 and CDR2: SGHAT, FQNNGV. The CDR3 has 15 amino acids. The CDR3 DNA is TGTGCCTGGAGTGTAAGGCGGGGATTCCCCTACGAGCAGTACTTC. Amino acids: CAWSVRRGFPYEQYF.

The CDR3 nucleotides are TGTGCCAGCAGTTACCTCAGGGGGACGTCCTACGAGCAGTACTTC. Its protein is CASSYLRGTSYEQYF. The chain couples TRBV6-2 or TRBV6-3 to TRBJ2-7, with 7 bases matching TRBD1. This CDR3 region has 15 residues. Germline-derived CDR1 and CDR2 are MNHEY and SVGEGT. V dropped 2 bases and J dropped 1; count of bases not matched to a gene: 5.

CDR3 sequence reads: CASSPSGQYNSPLHF. The CDR3, as DNA: TGTGCCAGTAGTCCCTCGGGACAGTATAATTCACCCCTCCACTTT. The rearrangement joins TRBV19 to TRBJ1-6; 7 bases map to TRBD1. The V and J ends lost 5 bases and 4 bases, in that order; junction bases with no gene match: 5. This CDR3 region has 15 residues. Per the germline V gene, CDR1 is LNHDA and CDR2 is SQIVND (reference sequence).

This clonotype was detected only a few times. The chain employs TRBV29-1 and TRBJ1-4; 9 nucleotides line up with TRBD1. The trim removed 2 bases at V and 11 bases at J, leaving 6 bases unmatched. Germline values: CDR1 SQVTM, CDR2 ANQGSEA. This CDR3 region has 13 residues. CDR3 DNA: TGCAGCGTTGAAAGACAGGGGGAGGGGAAACTGTTTTTT. Encoded protein: CSVERQGEGKLFF.

This clonotype appeared a few times. J is TRBJ1-2 and V is TRBV15; 12 bases agree with TRBD1. Per the germline V gene, CDR1 is LNHNV and CDR2 is YYDKDF (reference sequence). The J segment lost 4 bases and the V segment lost 2 bases, leaving 5 bases of the junction unmatched. The CDR3 covers 16 residues. The CDR3 DNA sequence: TGTGCCACCAGCAGATTCCGGGACAGGGGGCTCTATGGCTACACCTTC. Translating gives CATSRFRDRGLYGYTF.

This clonotype was recorded many times. The chain links TRBV7-9 to TRBJ1-1, with D unresolved. V was clipped by 5 bases and J by 7 bases, with 14 bases between them. The germline V gene has CDR1 SEHNR and CDR2 FQNEAQ (reference sequence). The CDR3 covers 13 residues. CDR3 nucleotide sequence: TGTGCCAGCAGCCCTCGAAGGGAGGGTGAAGCTTTCTTT. It codes for CASSPRREGEAFF.

This chain joins TRBV10-3 and TRBJ2-1, with D uncertain. This CDR3 is 13 amino acids long. Germline V gives CDR1 ENHRY, CDR2 SYGVKD. The ends were cut back, 7 bases at V and 0 bases at J, with 7 bases in the middle. The CDR3 coding sequence is TGTGCCATCAAAGGTAGCTCCTACAATGAGCAGTTCTTC. It yields the protein CAIKGSSYNEQFF.

Turning to this clonotype: A much more abundant neighbour one base away suggests this may be a read error. The V gene is TRBV3-1, the J gene TRBJ2-2, with D perhaps TRBD1 (5 bases). This CDR3 comprises 12 residues. Between the trimmed V and J ends, which lost 3 bases and 7 bases, there was a span of 6 bases. CDR1 and CDR2 (germline): LGHDT, YNNKEL (reference sequence). CDR3 coding DNA: TGTGCCAGCAGCCACAGGGTCGGGGAGCTGTTTTTT. The encoded protein is CASSHRVGELFF. The variable domain in full, completed from reference TRBV3-1 and TRBJ2-2, reads DTAVSQTPKYLVTQMGNDKSIKCEQNLGHDTMYWYKQDSKKFLKIMFSYNNKELIINETVPNRFSPKSPDKAHLNLHINSLELGDSAVYFCASSHRVGELFFGEGSRLTVL.

J is TRBJ2-5 and V is TRBV20-1; D possibly corresponds to TRBD2 (5 bases). The germline V and J ends were trimmed by 3 bases and 3 bases, with 8 bases remaining between them. The CDR3 covers 12 residues. Per the germline V gene, CDR1 is DFQATT and CDR2 is SNEGSKA (reference sequence). The CDR3 reads CSARPGKETQYF. The CDR3 DNA follows: TGCAGTGCTAGGCCGGGGAAAGAGACCCAGTACTTC.

The rearrangement links TRBV29-1 to TRBJ1-2, with unresolved D. Germline-derived CDR1 and CDR2 are SQVTM and ANQGSEA. The CDR3 has 13 amino acids. The V and J ends lost 3 bases and 4 bases respectively, with 12 bases between them. CDR3 sequence reads: CSVDDGEIYGYTF. The CDR3 bases are TGCAGCGTTGACGACGGGGAGATCTATGGCTACACCTTC.